This is a list of T cell receptor beta chains from one sample in a study of T cells in Graves' hyperthyroidism and ophthalmopathy. TCRdb analysed the multiplex PCR reads with MiXCR anew, one entry per CDR3 protein. The table lists hundreds of thousands of distinct CDR3 sequences, 14% of them singletons. Source material: blood. These receptors came from a woman in her late teens or twenties with Graves' hyperthyroidism. Each CDR3 is given with its conserved first and last residue. The D gene is left open where the match is weak. Expanded clones are given a class, and other clones once, few, many or no size at all.

abundance	v_gene	j_gene	d_gene	CDR3aa	CDR3nt
many	TRBV3-1	TRBJ2-1	NA	CASSQVLDEQFF	TGTGCCAGCAGCCAAGTACTCGATGAGCAGTTCTTC
NA	TRBV27	TRBJ2-5	NA	CASSLGALETQYF	TGTGCCAGCAGTTTGGGGGCCCTGGAGACCCAGTACTTC
many	TRBV28	TRBJ2-3	TRBD2	CASSLVGLAGATDTQYF	TGTGCCAGCAGTTTAGTCGGACTAGCGGGTGCCACAGATACGCAGTATTTT
many	TRBV28	TRBJ1-1	NA	CASSFPAAEAFF	TGTGCCAGCAGTTTTCCGGCGGCTGAAGCTTTCTTT
many	TRBV18	TRBJ2-1	TRBD1	CASSLAGQGLAGPLNEQFF	TGTGCCAGCTCCCTCGCCGGACAGGGGCTGGCGGGACCCTTGAATGAGCAGTTCTTC
NA	TRBV19	TRBJ2-5	NA	CASSAQYPGPGEETQYF	TGTGCCAGTAGTGCCCAATACCCGGGACCAGGGGAAGAGACCCAGTACTTC
few	TRBV7-9	TRBJ2-5	NA	CASSVPRDIGGETQYF	TGTGCCAGCAGCGTCCCCCGGGACATCGGTGGGGAGACCCAGTACTTC
NA	TRBV5-6	TRBJ1-5	NA	CASSRLNQPQHF	TGTGCCAGCAGCCGACTAAATCAGCCCCAGCATTTT
once	TRBV15	TRBJ2-5	NA	CAISRDKGMKTQYF	TGTGCCATCAGCAGAGATAAAGGGATGAAGACCCAGTACTTC
few	TRBV7-2	TRBJ1-3	NA	CASSPRDRVSGNTIYF	TGTGCCAGCAGCCCCCGAGACCGCGTCTCTGGAAACACCATATATTTT
many	TRBV18	TRBJ2-1	NA	CASSPFGDLYNEQFF	TGTGCCAGCTCACCATTCGGAGACCTCTACAATGAGCAGTTCTTC
many	TRBV15	TRBJ1-5	NA	CATSVQGMSNQPQHF	TGTGCCACCAGCGTCCAGGGGATGAGCAATCAGCCCCAGCATTTT
NA	TRBV10-3	TRBJ1-4	TRBD1	CAISAGQGDEKLFF	TGTGCCATCAGTGCGGGACAGGGAGATGAAAAACTGTTTTTT
many	TRBV28	TRBJ2-1	TRBD2	CASSLGRSGRAANEQFF	TGTGCCAGCAGTTTGGGTCGCAGCGGGAGGGCTGCAAATGAGCAGTTCTTC
NA	TRBV16	TRBJ2-7	NA	CASSQTRAYEQYF	TGTGCCAGCAGCCAAACGAGGGCCTACGAGCAGTACTTC
many	TRBV5-1	TRBJ2-1	TRBD2	CASRGLLDNEQFF	TGCGCCAGCAGGGGACTACTCGACAATGAGCAGTTCTTC
NA	TRBV20-1	TRBJ2-2	TRBD1	CSARGGTGGTGELFF	TGCAGTGCAAGGGGGGGGACAGGGGGCACCGGGGAGCTGTTTTTT
many	TRBV7-2	TRBJ2-3	NA	CASSSGPDPTDTQYF	TGTGCCAGCAGCTCCGGCCCAGACCCCACAGATACGCAGTATTTT
few	TRBV7-3	TRBJ2-5	TRBD2	CASSLGGRNKETQYF	TGTGCCAGCAGCTTGGGCGGGAGGAATAAAGAGACCCAGTACTTC
few	TRBV28	TRBJ1-2	NA	CASSSRPGNYGYTF	TGTGCCAGCAGTTCTCGTCCAGGAAACTATGGCTACACCTTC
NA	TRBV25-1	TRBJ1-1	TRBD1	CASSDPWDRGAFF	TGTGCCAGCAGTGATCCCTGGGACAGGGGAGCTTTCTTT
many	TRBV12-3/TRBV12-4	TRBJ2-2	TRBD2	CASSLAGVAGGRTGELFF	TGTGCCAGCAGTTTAGCGGGGGTAGCGGGAGGACGGACCGGGGAGCTGTTTTTT
many	TRBV11-3	TRBJ2-7	TRBD2	CASSIGGGEQYF	TGTGCCAGCAGCATCGGGGGGGGCGAGCAGTACTTC
NA	TRBV12-3/TRBV12-4	TRBJ2-1	NA	CASSFPIEGRAESSYNEQFF	TGTGCCAGCAGTTTCCCAATCGAGGGGCGGGCCGAGAGCTCCTACAATGAGCAGTTCTTC